This T cell receptor (beta chain) came from a study of T-cell reconstitution after alpha-beta-depleted transplantation in children. General study points: Reportedly, only several hundred clones from non-depleted graft cells drove alpha-beta T-cell counts at about two months. When one year had passed after transplant, most T-cell counts and diversity came from newly produced T cells.

Per the germline V gene, CDR1 is DFQATT and CDR2 is SNEGSKA (reference sequence). This CDR3 contains 14 residues. V was shortened by 6 bases and J by 6 bases, with 18 bases between the two germline ends. Unique molecular identifiers were used to barcode this TCRbeta library. TCRdb re-called the PCR reads with MiXCR, one entry per CDR3 protein. In the table there are 9,200 or so distinct CDR3 sequences, approximately 15% of which are singletons. This clonotype was observed at least ten times. The antigen is not known. This receptor was identified in a male patient aged 10-17 years who had a stem cell transplant for acute lymphoblastic leukemia, so the T cells may come from the graft donor. The source was PBMCs, mostly from graft donor cells, collected 60 days after TCRalphabeta/CD19-depleted stem cell transplant. V and J are TRBV20-1 and TRBJ1-5; D call uncertain. The CDR3 region has the DNA TGCAGTGCCAATTTCGGTTCGTCAGGTCAGCCCCAGCATTTT. Residues: CSANFGSSGQPQHF.